Listed here are 14 T cell receptor beta chains from one sample, sequenced in a study of CD8 T cells in Susac syndrome. RNA was extracted with the RNeasy kit, and a quantity of roughly 0.45 to 1 ug was reverse transcribed using random hexamers. TCRdb processed the immunoSEQ multiplex PCR reads anew with MiXCR; each CDR3 protein has one entry. The table shows approximately 180,000 distinct CDR3 sequences, with about 91% occurring only once. The material sequenced was CD4+ T cells from PBMCs. These receptors were obtained from a human donor with Susac syndrome.

The gene calls are TRBV5-1 and TRBJ2-7, with D hard to call. With 4 bases removed from V and 2 bases from J, the gap between germline ends came to 19 bases. This CDR3 contains 16 residues. Germline V gene lookup returns CDR1 SGHRS and CDR2 YFSETQ. CDR3 sequence (DNA): TGCGCCAGCAGCCCAGAAAGTTTAGGTTCAACCTACGAGCAGTACTTC. Translation: CASSPESLGSTYEQYF. The full variable domain, rest sourced from reference TRBV5-1 and TRBJ2-7, is KAGVTQTPRYLIKTRGQQVTLSCSPISGHRSVSWYQQTPGQGLQFLFEYFSETQRNKGNFPGRFSGRQFSNSRSEMNVSTLELGDSALYLCASSPESLGSTYEQYFGPGTRLTVT.

The gene calls are TRBV20-1 and TRBJ1-4; D is undetermined. The CDR3 loop spans 13 amino acids. Per the germline V gene, CDR1 is DFQATT and CDR2 is SNEGSKA (reference sequence). Trimming left V 1 base short and J 3 bases short, with 6 bases between. The CDR3 sequence is CSARVRANEKLFF. CDR3 sequence (DNA): TGCAGTGCTAGAGTGAGGGCTAATGAAAAACTGTTTTTT.

V usage is TRBV13 and J usage is TRBJ2-1; D call uncertain. Germline values: CDR1 PRHDT, CDR2 FYEKMQ (reference sequence). The CDR3 runs 13 residues. The V end was cut by 3 bases, the J end by 7 bases, with 10 bases between. The CDR3 sequence is CASSFPFWNEQFF. As DNA, the CDR3 is TGTGCCAGCAGCTTCCCCTTCTGGAATGAGCAGTTCTTC.

This clonotype has just one count. This chain uses TRBV30 with TRBJ2-5; 15 nucleotides agree with TRBD2. The CDR3 has 13 residues. Germline CDR1 and CDR2: GTSNPN and SVGIG (reference sequence). The V gene end was trimmed by 7 bases and the J gene end by 9 bases; junction bases not matched to a gene: 6. CDR3 bases: TGTGCCTACCGAGGACTAGCGGGGGGGGCCCAGTACTTC. The encoded protein is CAYRGLAGGAQYF.

The chain joins TRBV3-1 to TRBJ1-2; a possible D gene is TRBD1 (5 bases). Germline values: CDR1 LGHDT, CDR2 YNNKEL (reference sequence). The germline V and J ends were trimmed by 1 base and 6 bases, with 9 bases remaining between them. The length of the CDR3 is 13 residues. CDR3 nucleotide sequence: TGTGCCAGCAGCCAAGTAGCAGGGCATGGCTACACCTTC. Translation gives CASSQVAGHGYTF.

V gene TRBV25-1 combines with J gene TRBJ2-3; 15 positions agree with TRBD2. From germline, CDR1 is MGHDK and CDR2 SYGVNS. There are 18 residues in the CDR3. J lost 1 base, V lost 6 bases, and 8 bases had no gene match. The CDR3 protein is CASSRTSGRALGTDTQYF. CDR3 DNA sequence: TGTGCCAGCAGCAGGACTAGCGGGAGGGCCCTCGGCACAGATACGCAGTATTTT.

The chain couples TRBV3-1 to TRBJ2-3; TRBD2 matches at 11 bases. This CDR3 is 15 amino acids long. V shed 4 bases and J 5 bases; nucleotides not matched to a gene: 5. The germline gives CDR1 LGHDT, CDR2 YNNKEL (reference sequence). The CDR3 sequence is CASSRVTSGVDTQYF. Written as DNA, the CDR3 is TGTGCCAGCAGCCGCGTGACTAGCGGGGTAGATACGCAGTATTTT.

This chain joins TRBV5-1 and TRBJ1-1; TRBD1 is a possible D gene (6 bases). The length of the CDR3 is 14 residues. The germline V and J ends were trimmed by 4 bases and 5 bases, with 15 bases remaining between them. Germline CDR1 reads SGHRS; CDR2 reads YFSETQ. CDR3 amino acids: CASSIRGQGTEAFF. For the CDR3, the DNA is TGCGCCAGCAGCATACGGGGGCAGGGGACTGAAGCTTTCTTT.

The DNA of the CDR3 is TGTGCCAGCAGTGAATCAGGAATCTCTGGGGCCAACGTCCTGACTTTC. It encodes CASSESGISGANVLTF. The V gene is TRBV2, the J gene TRBJ2-6, with D hard to call. Germline V gives CDR1 SNHLY, CDR2 FYNNEI. The ends were cut back, 2 bases at V and 0 bases at J, with 8 bases in the middle. The CDR3 has 16 residues.

Only a few counts were recorded for this clonotype. The V call is TRBV6-1, the J call TRBJ1-6; D may be TRBD1 (5 bases). Trimming removed 5 bases from V and 7 bases from J, with 15 bases in between. The CDR3 runs 15 residues. The germline gives CDR1 MNHNS, CDR2 SASEGT. Here the CDR3 DNA reads TGTGCCAGCAGTACCCCGATCAACAGGAATTCACCCCTCCACTTT. It yields the protein CASSTPINRNSPLHF.

The chain employs TRBV18 and TRBJ1-5; tentative D call: TRBD1 (5 bases). Between the trimmed V and J ends, which lost 6 bases and 2 bases, there was a span of 11 bases. Germline assignment: CDR1 KGHSH and CDR2 LQKENI. The CDR3 covers 14 residues. The CDR3 here is CASSQGTGNQPQHF. The CDR3 nucleotides read TGTGCCAGCTCCCAAGGGACGGGCAATCAGCCCCAGCATTTT.

The chain employs TRBV13 and TRBJ2-1; 7 nucleotides match TRBD1. The ends lost 0 bases at V and 0 bases at J; junction bases unmatched: 5. Germline V gives CDR1 PRHDT, CDR2 FYEKMQ (reference sequence). CDR3 length: 17 amino acids. The CDR3, as DNA: TGTGCCAGCAGCTTAGGGGACAGGCGTCACTCCTACAATGAGCAGTTCTTC. Its translation: CASSLGDRRHSYNEQFF.

The V and J genes are TRBV11-1 and TRBJ2-3; 8 bases fit TRBD1. Germline V gives CDR1 SGHAT, CDR2 FQDESV (reference sequence). The CDR3 length is 15 residues. V trimming: 4 bases; J trimming: 2 bases; junction bases outside the gene matches: 5. The CDR3 DNA is TGTGCCAGCAGCTCGGACAGGGAGGTCACAGATACGCAGTATTTT. Translation gives CASSSDREVTDTQYF.

J is TRBJ2-7 and V is TRBV7-9; 8 nucleotides match TRBD2. Germline CDR1 reads SEHNR; CDR2 reads FQNEAQ (reference sequence). V lost 4 bases, J lost 3 bases, and 11 bases stayed unmatched. The CDR3 is 16 amino acids. CDR3 sequence (DNA): TGTGCCAGCAGCTCAATGGGGGGACTAGAATTCTACGAGCAGTACTTC. It encodes CASSSMGGLEFYEQYF. The variable domain in full, with the rest retrieved from reference TRBV7-9 and TRBJ2-7, is DTGVSQNPRHKITKRGQNVTFRCDPISEHNRLYWYRQTLGQGPEFLTYFQNEAQLEKSRLLSDRFSAERPKGSFSTLEIQRTEQGDSAMYLCASSSMGGLEFYEQYFGPGTRLTVT.